These 4 T cell receptor beta chains share one sample of origin, sequenced in a study of identical twins. TCRdb reanalysed the 5' RACE reads using MiXCR and keeps one entry per CDR3 protein. The sample has 250,000 or so distinct CDR3 sequences, roughly 13% seen once; the top ten hold roughly 4.2%. The sample also formed part of further work on yellow fever vaccine responses in identical twins.

The sample taken for sequencing was memory (CD45RO+) T cells sorted from blood. The source of these receptors is a woman aged 18-29 years in good health.

The chain carries TRBV7-2 and TRBJ1-2, with no clear D. Looked up from germline, CDR1 is SGHTA and CDR2 is FQGNSA. This CDR3 spans 14 amino acids. The V and J ends lost 4 bases and 0 bases respectively, with 9 bases between them. Here the CDR3 DNA reads TGTGCCAGCAGCTCATGGGCTACTAACTATGGCTACACCTTC. It codes for CASSSWATNYGYTF.

There are a few counts of this clonotype. The gene calls are TRBV3-1 and TRBJ1-5; 10 bases agree with TRBD1. This CDR3 has 14 residues. J gave up 5 bases and V 4 bases, and 2 bases lay outside the gene matches. Germline-derived CDR1 and CDR2 are LGHDT and YNNKEL (reference sequence). The CDR3 DNA reads TGTGCCAGCAGCCCGGGACAGGGGTATCAGCCCCAGCATTTT. Protein product: CASSPGQGYQPQHF.

V usage is TRBV5-1 and J usage is TRBJ2-1; D not certain. The CDR3 is 14 amino acids. The V end lost 0 bases, the J end lost 1 base, and 5 bases lay between the germline ends. The germline V gene has CDR1 SGHRS and CDR2 YFSETQ. CDR3 residues: CASSLGPSYNEQFF. CDR3 DNA: TGCGCCAGCAGCTTGGGACCATCCTACAATGAGCAGTTCTTC. Full variable domain (rest looked up from reference TRBV5-1 and TRBJ2-1): KAGVTQTPRYLIKTRGQQVTLSCSPISGHRSVSWYQQTPGQGLQFLFEYFSETQRNKGNFPGRFSGRQFSNSRSEMNVSTLELGDSALYLCASSLGPSYNEQFFGPGTRLTVL.

This clonotype has a count of ten or more. This sequence joins TRBV28 and TRBJ1-2, with D perhaps TRBD1 (5 bases). This CDR3 region has 15 residues. The V gene lost 5 bases and the J gene lost 4 bases, with 17 bases spanning the gap. The germline gives CDR1 MDHEN, CDR2 SYDVKM. The CDR3 protein is CASSLGGNTGYGYTF. The CDR3 DNA reads TGTGCCAGCAGTCTGGGGGGGAACACAGGCTATGGCTACACCTTC.